The 8 T cell receptor beta chains reported below all come from one sample, sequenced in a study of shared clonotypes between healthy human individuals. The assay was immunoSEQ multiplex PCR, and TCRdb's table has in-frame clones only and misses some. Of over 2 million clones detected, 85% to 95% appear once; the ten largest clones hold more than 0.1%. The specimen was naive CD4+ T cells sorted from blood. As for subset: CD45RA+ positively selected. The receptors were gathered from a man younger than 35 in good health.

The chain couples TRBV18 to TRBJ1-1; D call uncertain. The CDR3 runs 13 residues. V was trimmed by 3 bases and J by 11 bases, leaving 16 bases between them. Germline CDR1 and CDR2: KGHSH and LQKENI. The CDR3 DNA follows: TGTGCCAGCTCACCCAAACAGTCGATGGAGGCTTTCTTT. It yields the protein CASSPKQSMEAFF.

There are a few counts of this clone. V gene TRBV4-2 combines with J gene TRBJ2-2; D is perhaps TRBD1 or TRBD2 (5 bases each). V shed 2 bases and J shed 2 bases, with 18 bases lying between them. The germline V gene encodes CDR1 LGHNA and CDR2 YNFKEQ. CDR3 length: 18 amino acids. The CDR3 region is CASSQPDKHWDNTGELFF. The CDR3 DNA reads as TGTGCCAGCAGCCAACCCGATAAGCATTGGGACAACACCGGGGAGCTGTTTTTT.

To note about this clone: Other nucleotide sequences from this sample produce the same CDR3. The V call is TRBV5-1, the J call TRBJ1-1; D is perhaps TRBD1 (6 bases). Trimming removed 2 bases from V and 4 bases from J, with 9 bases in between. Germline CDR1 is SGHRS and CDR2 is YFSETQ. The CDR3 is 13 residues long. CDR3 DNA sequence: TGCGCCAGCAGCTTACAGGGTTCCACTGAAGCTTTCTTT. Translating gives CASSLQGSTEAFF.

J is TRBJ1-1 and V is TRBV2, with TRBD1 as a possible D gene (5 bases). The CDR3 is 12 amino acids. V gave up 3 bases and J gave up 4 bases, with 6 bases separating them. Germline V gene lookup returns CDR1 SNHLY and CDR2 FYNNEI. The CDR3 bases are TGTGCCAGCAGTGACAGGGCCACTGAAGCTTTCTTT. The encoded protein is CASSDRATEAFF.

The chain has TRBV10-2 and TRBJ2-5; the D is unclear. The assigned J gene may be wrong: the sequence end matches TRBJ2-7 better. This CDR3 is 13 amino acids long. The germline gives CDR1 WSHSY, CDR2 SAAADI. This CDR3 is CASREVGSYEQYF. The CDR3 DNA follows: TGCGCCAGCAGGGAAGTGGGGTCCTACGAGCAGTACTTC.

The rearrangement joins TRBV6-1 to TRBJ1-3, with 8 bases lining up with TRBD1. The CDR3 runs to 14 residues. After removal of 7 bases from V and 2 bases from J, the junction contained 4 bases not matched to a gene. Germline V gene lookup returns CDR1 MNHNS and CDR2 SASEGT. CDR3 sequence reads: CASNPTGAGNTIYF. DNA for the CDR3: TGTGCCAGCAATCCGACAGGGGCTGGAAACACCATATATTTT.

The V call is TRBV7-3, the J call TRBJ1-2, with TRBD1 matching over 9 bases. The CDR3 loop spans 13 amino acids. V trimming: 5 bases; J trimming: 3 bases; junction bases outside the gene matches: 1. Germline V lookup: CDR1 SGHTA, CDR2 FQGTGA. Here the CDR3 reads CASSRDRDYGYTF. As DNA, the CDR3 is TGTGCCAGCAGCCGGGACAGGGACTATGGCTACACCTTC.

The rearrangement links TRBV28 to TRBJ2-7; possibly TRBD1 for D (6 bases). This CDR3 has 13 residues. The V end lost 6 bases, the J end lost 4 bases, and 13 bases lay between the germline ends. Germline CDR1 is MDHEN and CDR2 is SYDVKM. The CDR3 sequence: CASRRTGLYEQYF. Here the CDR3 DNA reads TGTGCCAGCAGGCGCACAGGGTTGTACGAGCAGTACTTC.